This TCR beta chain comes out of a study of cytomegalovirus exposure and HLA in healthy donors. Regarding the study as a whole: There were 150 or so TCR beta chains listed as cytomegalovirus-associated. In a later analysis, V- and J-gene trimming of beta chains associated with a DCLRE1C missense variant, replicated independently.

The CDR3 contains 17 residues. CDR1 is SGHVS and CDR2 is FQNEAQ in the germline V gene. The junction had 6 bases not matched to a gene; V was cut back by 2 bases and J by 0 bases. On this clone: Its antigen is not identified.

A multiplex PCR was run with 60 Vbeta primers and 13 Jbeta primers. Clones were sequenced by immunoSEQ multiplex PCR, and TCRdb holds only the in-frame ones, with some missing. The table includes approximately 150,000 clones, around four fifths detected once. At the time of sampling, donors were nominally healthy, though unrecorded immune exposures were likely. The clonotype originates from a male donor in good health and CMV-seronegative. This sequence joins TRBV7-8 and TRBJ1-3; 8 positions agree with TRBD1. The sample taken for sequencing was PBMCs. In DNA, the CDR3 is TGTGCCAGCAGCTTAAGGGACAGGACCATCTCTGGAAACACCATATATTTT. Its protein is CASSLRDRTISGNTIYF.